What follows are 2 T cell receptor beta chains derived from one specimen sequenced in a study of cytomegalovirus exposure and HLA in healthy donors. Primers for the PCR totalled 60 Vbeta and 13 Jbeta. Libraries were prepared by immunoSEQ multiplex PCR; TCRdb keeps only in-frame clonotypes and omits some of them. The sample has approximately 88,000 clones, over 75% seen once; the top ten hold roughly 5%. Material for sequencing was PBMCs. The source is a man aged 25 to 40 in good health and CMV-seropositive.

The chain couples TRBV2 to TRBJ1-4, with a weak D call TRBD1 (6 bases). The V end was cut by 3 bases, the J end by 8 bases, with 10 bases between. Germline assignment: CDR1 SNHLY and CDR2 FYNNEI. CDR3 length: 13 residues. In DNA, the CDR3 is TGTGCCAGCAGTGAGTTCCAGGGGGAAAAACTGTTTTTT. Protein product: CASSEFQGEKLFF.

This clone was counted only a few times. This sequence joins TRBV7-3 and TRBJ2-7, with 7 bases lining up with TRBD2. The CDR3 is made up of 14 amino acids. Germline CDR1 reads SGHTA; CDR2 reads FQGTGA. The V segment lost 5 bases and the J segment 1 base; nucleotides outside the gene matches: 5. CDR3 region: CASSPTAGSYEQYF. CDR3 coding DNA: TGTGCCAGCAGCCCCACAGCGGGATCCTACGAGCAGTACTTC.